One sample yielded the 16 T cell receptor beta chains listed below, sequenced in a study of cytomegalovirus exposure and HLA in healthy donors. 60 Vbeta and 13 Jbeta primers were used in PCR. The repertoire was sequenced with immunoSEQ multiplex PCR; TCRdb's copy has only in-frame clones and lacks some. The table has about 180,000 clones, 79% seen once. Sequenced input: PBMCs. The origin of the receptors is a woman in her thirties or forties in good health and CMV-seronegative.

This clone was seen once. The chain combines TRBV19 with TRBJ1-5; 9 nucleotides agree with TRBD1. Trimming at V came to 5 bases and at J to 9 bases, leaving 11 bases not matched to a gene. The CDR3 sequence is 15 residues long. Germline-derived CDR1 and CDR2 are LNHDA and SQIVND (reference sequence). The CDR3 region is CASSLKDRGVMPQHF. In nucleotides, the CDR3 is TGTGCCAGTAGTCTAAAGGACAGGGGTGTAATGCCCCAGCATTTT.

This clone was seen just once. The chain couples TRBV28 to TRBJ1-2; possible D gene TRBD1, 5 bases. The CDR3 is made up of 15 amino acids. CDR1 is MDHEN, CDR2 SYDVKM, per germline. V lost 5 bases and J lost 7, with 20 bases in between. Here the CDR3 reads CASSTRTPDVSGYTF. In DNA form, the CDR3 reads TGTGCCAGCAGTACTCGGACACCCGATGTGTCTGGCTACACCTTC.

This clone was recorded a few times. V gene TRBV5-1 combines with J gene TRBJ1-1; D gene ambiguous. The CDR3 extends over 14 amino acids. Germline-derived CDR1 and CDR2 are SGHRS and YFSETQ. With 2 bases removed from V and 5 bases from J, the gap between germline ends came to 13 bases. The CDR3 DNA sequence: TGCGCCAGCAGCTTAGGAGTGATCAGAACTGAAGCTTTCTTT. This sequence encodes CASSLGVIRTEAFF.

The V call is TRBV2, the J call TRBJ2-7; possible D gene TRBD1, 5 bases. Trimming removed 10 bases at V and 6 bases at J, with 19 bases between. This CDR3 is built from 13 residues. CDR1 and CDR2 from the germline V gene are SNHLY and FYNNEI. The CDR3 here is CATAGFRLSEQYF. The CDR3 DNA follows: TGTGCCACCGCAGGGTTTAGATTGAGCGAGCAGTACTTC.

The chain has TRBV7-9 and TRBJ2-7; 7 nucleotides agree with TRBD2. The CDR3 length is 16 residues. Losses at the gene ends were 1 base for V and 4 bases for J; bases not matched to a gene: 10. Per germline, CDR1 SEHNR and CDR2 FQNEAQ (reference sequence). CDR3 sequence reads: CASSLGSGASGYEQYF. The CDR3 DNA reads TGTGCCAGCAGCTTAGGGAGTGGGGCTAGCGGATACGAGCAGTACTTC.

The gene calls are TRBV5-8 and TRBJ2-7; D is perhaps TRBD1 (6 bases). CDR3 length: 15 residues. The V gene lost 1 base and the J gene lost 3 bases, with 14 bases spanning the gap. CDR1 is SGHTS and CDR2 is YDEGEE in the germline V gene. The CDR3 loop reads CASSLTSGQIYEQYF. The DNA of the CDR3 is TGTGCCAGCAGCTTGACCTCGGGACAAATCTACGAGCAGTACTTC.

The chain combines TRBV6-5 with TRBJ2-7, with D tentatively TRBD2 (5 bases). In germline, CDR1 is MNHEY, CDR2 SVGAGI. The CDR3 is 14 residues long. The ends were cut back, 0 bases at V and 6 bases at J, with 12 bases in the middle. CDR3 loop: CASSYSPPGCEQYF. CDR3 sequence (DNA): TGTGCCAGCAGTTACTCTCCCCCGGGATGCGAGCAGTACTTC.

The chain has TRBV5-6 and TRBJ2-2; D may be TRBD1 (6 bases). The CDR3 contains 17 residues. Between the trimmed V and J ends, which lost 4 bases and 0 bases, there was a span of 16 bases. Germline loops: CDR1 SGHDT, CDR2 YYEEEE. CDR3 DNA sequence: TGTGCCAGCAGCCCAGGACAGTACGACGCGAACACCGGGGAGCTGTTTTTT. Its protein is CASSPGQYDANTGELFF.

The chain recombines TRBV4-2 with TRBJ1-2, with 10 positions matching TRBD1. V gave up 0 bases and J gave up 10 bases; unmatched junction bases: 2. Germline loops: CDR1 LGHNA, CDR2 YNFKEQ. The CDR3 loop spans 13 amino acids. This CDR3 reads CASSQEGQGTYTF. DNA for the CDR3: TGTGCCAGCAGCCAAGAGGGACAGGGGACCTACACCTTC.

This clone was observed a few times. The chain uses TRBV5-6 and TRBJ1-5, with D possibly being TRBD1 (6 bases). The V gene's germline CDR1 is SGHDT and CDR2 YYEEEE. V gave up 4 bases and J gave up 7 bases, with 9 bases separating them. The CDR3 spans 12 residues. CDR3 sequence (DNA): TGTGCCAGCAGCCAGGGGAAACAGCCCCAGCATTTT. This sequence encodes CASSQGKQPQHF. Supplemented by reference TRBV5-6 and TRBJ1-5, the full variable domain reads DAGVTQSPTHLIKTRGQQVTLRCSPKSGHDTVSWYQQALGQGPQFIFQYYEEEERQRGNFPDRFSGHQFPNYSSELNVNALLLGDSALYLCASSQGKQPQHFGDGTRLSIL.

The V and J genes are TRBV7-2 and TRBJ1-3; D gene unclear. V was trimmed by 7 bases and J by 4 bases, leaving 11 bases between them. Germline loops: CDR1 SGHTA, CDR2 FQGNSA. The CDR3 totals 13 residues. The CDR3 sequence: CASTPGSGNTIYF. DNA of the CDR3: TGTGCCAGCACCCCCGGGAGCGGAAACACCATATATTTT. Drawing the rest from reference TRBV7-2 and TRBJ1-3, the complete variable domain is GAGVSQSPSNKVTEKGKDVELRCDPISGHTALYWYRQSLGQGLEFLIYFQGNSAPDKSGLPSDRFSAERTGGSVSTLTIQRTQQEDSAVYLCASTPGSGNTIYFGEGSWLTVV.

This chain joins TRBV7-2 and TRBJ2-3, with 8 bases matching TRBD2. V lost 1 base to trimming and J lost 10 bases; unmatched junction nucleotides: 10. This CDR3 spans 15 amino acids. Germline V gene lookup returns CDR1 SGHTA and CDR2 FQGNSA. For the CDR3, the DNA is TGTGCCAGCAGCTTAGACCCCGGGGGGGCGGGGGCGCAGTATTTT. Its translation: CASSLDPGGAGAQYF.

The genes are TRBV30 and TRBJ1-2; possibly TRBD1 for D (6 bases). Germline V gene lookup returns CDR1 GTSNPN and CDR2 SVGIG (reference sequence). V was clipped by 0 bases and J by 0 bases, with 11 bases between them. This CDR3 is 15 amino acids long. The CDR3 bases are TGTGCCTGGAGTGTAGGGGACATCACTAACTATGGCTACACCTTC. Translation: CAWSVGDITNYGYTF.

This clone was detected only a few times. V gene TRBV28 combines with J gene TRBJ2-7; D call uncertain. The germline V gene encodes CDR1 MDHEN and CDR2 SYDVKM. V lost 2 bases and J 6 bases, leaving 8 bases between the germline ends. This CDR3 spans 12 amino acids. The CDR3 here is CASSLRVAEQYF. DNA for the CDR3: TGTGCCAGCAGTTTACGGGTCGCCGAGCAGTACTTC. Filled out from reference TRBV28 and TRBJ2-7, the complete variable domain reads DVKVTQSSRYLVKRTGEKVFLECVQDMDHENMFWYRQDPGLGLRLIYFSYDVKMKEKGDIPEGYSVSREKKERFSLILESASTNQTSMYLCASSLRVAEQYFGPGTRLTVT.

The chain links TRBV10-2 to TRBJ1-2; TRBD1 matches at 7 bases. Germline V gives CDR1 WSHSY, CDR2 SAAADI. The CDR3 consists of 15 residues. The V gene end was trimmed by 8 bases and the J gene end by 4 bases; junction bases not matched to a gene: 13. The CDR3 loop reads CASGTDYSKGYGYTF. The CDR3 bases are TGCGCCAGCGGGACAGACTATTCAAAAGGCTATGGCTACACCTTC.

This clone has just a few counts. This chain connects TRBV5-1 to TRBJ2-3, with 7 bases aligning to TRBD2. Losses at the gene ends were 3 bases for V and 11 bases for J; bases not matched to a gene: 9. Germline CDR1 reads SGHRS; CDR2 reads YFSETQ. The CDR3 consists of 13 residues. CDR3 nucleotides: TGCGCCAGCAGCTCATTCCGGGGGGACGGGCAGTATTTT. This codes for CASSSFRGDGQYF.